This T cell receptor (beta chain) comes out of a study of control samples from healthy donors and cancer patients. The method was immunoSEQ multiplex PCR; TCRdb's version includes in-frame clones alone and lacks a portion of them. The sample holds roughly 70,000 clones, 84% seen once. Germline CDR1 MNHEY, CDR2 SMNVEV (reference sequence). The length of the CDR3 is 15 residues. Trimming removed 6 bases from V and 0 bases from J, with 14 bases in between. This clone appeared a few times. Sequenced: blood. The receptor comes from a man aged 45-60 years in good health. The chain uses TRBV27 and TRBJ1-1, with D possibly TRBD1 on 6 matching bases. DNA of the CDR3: TGTGCCAGCAGCCCTACCGGACAGCTGAACACTGAAGCTTTCTTT. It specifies CASSPTGQLNTEAFF.